Listed below are T cell receptor beta chains from one sample, sequenced in a study of yellow fever vaccine responses in identical twins. MiXCR was run by TCRdb on the RT-PCR reads, yielding one entry per CDR3 protein. Of approximately 6,900 distinct CDR3 sequences in the sample, about 83% are singletons; the top ten hold roughly 3.5%. The sample in question was T cells from blood (PBMCs), unsorted or a sorted subset (not recorded which), obtained before or after yellow fever vaccination (not recorded which). These receptors were taken from a woman in her late teens or twenties who received the yellow fever vaccine. CDR3s include the opening cysteine and the closing phenylalanine or tryptophan. The order of the fields is clone size, CDR3 length, V gene, D gene, J gene, CDR3 protein, CDR3 DNA. The D gene is left open where the match is weak. Clone size is shown for a subset of rows, as once, few, many or a class of expanded clone.

once	11	TRBV5-6	-	TRBJ2-5	CASSFTETQYF	TGTGCCAGCAGCTTTACAGAGACCCAGTACTTC
-	15	TRBV11-3	-	TRBJ2-6	CASSLQGLGANVLTF	TGTGCCAGCAGCCTACAGGGTCTAGGGGCCAACGTCCTGACTTTC
once	12	TRBV11-2	TRBD1	TRBJ2-7	CASRGQTYEQYF	TGTGCCAGCAGGGGACAGACCTACGAGCAGTACTTC
-	12	TRBV29-1	-	TRBJ2-7	CSVYTSSYEQYF	TGCAGCGTTTATACTAGCAGCTACGAGCAGTACTTC
-	16	TRBV11-3	TRBD2	TRBJ2-3	CASSYSGGALTDTQYF	TGTGCCAGCAGCTATAGCGGGGGGGCCTTAACAGATACGCAGTATTTT
-	14	TRBV5-1	TRBD1	TRBJ1-1	CASSFFTGANEAFF	TGCGCCAGCAGCTTTTTTACAGGGGCCAATGAAGCTTTCTTT
-	17	TRBV27	-	TRBJ2-1	CASSLSRPASSYNEQFF	TGTGCCAGCAGTTTATCGAGGCCGGCCAGCTCCTACAATGAGCAGTTCTTC
large	12	TRBV11-1	-	TRBJ1-1	CASSFKGTEAFF	TGTGCCAGCAGCTTTAAAGGAACTGAAGCTTTCTTT
-	13	TRBV5-4	-	TRBJ1-1	CASSLAWAGEAFF	TGTGCCAGCAGCTTGGCTTGGGCAGGGGAAGCTTTCTTT
-	14	TRBV5-6	-	TRBJ2-7	CASSLSGAVDEQYF	TGTGCCAGCAGCTTGTCGGGGGCCGTGGACGAGCAGTACTTC
-	15	TRBV12-3/TRBV12-4	-	TRBJ2-1	CASSSDPGLYNEQFF	TGTGCCAGCAGTTCAGATCCGGGTCTGTACAATGAGCAGTTCTTC
-	15	TRBV7-6	TRBD2	TRBJ2-1	CASSPAGGIYNEQFF	TGTGCCAGCAGCCCAGCGGGAGGGATCTACAATGAGCAGTTCTTC
-	14	TRBV29-1	-	TRBJ2-5	CSTTWPDAGETQYF	TGCAGCACTACCTGGCCTGACGCAGGAGAGACCCAGTACTTC
-	15	TRBV19	-	TRBJ2-7	CASSQLEGVTYEQYF	TGTGCCAGTAGCCAATTGGAGGGTGTAACCTACGAGCAGTACTTC
-	13	TRBV11-1	-	TRBJ2-1	CASSSSHYNEQFF	TGTGCCAGCAGTTCTAGCCACTACAATGAGCAGTTCTTC
-	15	TRBV6-1	TRBD2	TRBJ2-3	CASSETSGATDTQYF	TGTGCCAGCAGTGAGACTAGCGGGGCCACAGATACGCAGTATTTT
-	12	TRBV19	TRBD1	TRBJ1-1	CASRTGGAEAFF	TGTGCCAGTAGGACAGGGGGGGCTGAAGCTTTCTTT
-	15	TRBV7-9	TRBD2	TRBJ2-7	CASSLIAGVLYEQYF	TGTGCCAGCAGCCTAATAGCGGGAGTTCTGTACGAGCAGTACTTC
-	16	TRBV4-1	-	TRBJ2-7	CASSQDGGGDNYEQYF	TGCGCCAGCAGCCAAGACGGGGGCGGGGACAACTACGAGCAGTACTTC
-	14	TRBV21-1	-	TRBJ2-5	CASSSGGLGETQYF	TGTGCCAGCAGTTCGGGGGGGCTGGGGGAGACCCAGTACTTC
-	18	TRBV4-1	TRBD2	TRBJ2-3	CASSPQASGSVDTDTQYF	TGCGCCAGCAGCCCGCAGGCTAGCGGGAGTGTTGATACAGATACGCAGTATTTT
-	15	TRBV29-1	TRBD2	TRBJ2-2	CSVAVLAENTGELFF	TGCAGCGTCGCAGTCCTAGCGGAGAACACCGGGGAGCTGTTTTTT
-	17	TRBV10-3	-	TRBJ2-1	CAISEGGRTRSYNEQFF	TGTGCCATCAGTGAGGGGGGGAGGACCCGTTCCTACAATGAGCAGTTCTTC
-	12	TRBV30	-	TRBJ2-1	CAVWGSYNEQFF	TGTGCCGTCTGGGGCTCCTACAATGAGCAGTTCTTC
-	14	TRBV12-3/TRBV12-4	-	TRBJ2-1	CASSFTGAYNEQFF	TGTGCCAGCAGTTTTACGGGAGCCTACAATGAGCAGTTCTTC
-	13	TRBV29-1	TRBD1	TRBJ2-1	CSPTHPTGDEQFF	TGCAGCCCAACCCACCCGACAGGGGATGAGCAGTTCTTC
-	13	TRBV11-1	-	TRBJ2-7	CASSYMETYEQYF	TGTGCCAGCAGCTACATGGAGACCTACGAGCAGTACTTC
once	13	TRBV7-2	-	TRBJ2-3	CASSSGIPDTQYF	TGTGCCAGCAGCTCGGGGATCCCAGATACGCAGTATTTT
-	13	TRBV5-1	-	TRBJ2-7	CASSEGPSYEQYF	TGCGCCAGCAGCGAGGGTCCTTCCTACGAGCAGTACTTC
once	14	TRBV6-2/TRBV6-3	TRBD2	TRBJ2-1	CASSLLAGDNEQFF	TGTGCCAGCAGTTTACTAGCGGGAGACAATGAGCAGTTCTTC
-	12	TRBV5-4	TRBD2	TRBJ2-1	CASSSNLAEQFF	TGTGCCAGCAGCTCGAACCTAGCGGAACAGTTCTTC
-	14	TRBV20-1	-	TRBJ2-7	CSARDPHEDYEQYF	TGCAGTGCTAGAGATCCCCACGAGGACTACGAGCAGTACTTC
-	13	TRBV9	-	TRBJ2-7	CASSVSGNYEQYF	TGTGCCAGCAGCGTATCGGGTAATTACGAGCAGTACTTC